Listed below are T cell receptor beta chains from one sample, sequenced in a study of cytotoxic CD8 clonotypes in ibrutinib-treated CLL. The repertoire was sequenced with immunoSEQ multiplex PCR; TCRdb's copy has only in-frame clones and lacks some. The sample lists hundreds of thousands of clones; over 55% were seen once. The source was PBMCs, collected after 36 months of ibrutinib treatment. The receptors derive from a human donor with chronic lymphocytic leukemia. The conserved cysteine and the conserved F or W are not part of the CDR3 here. Each record gives: V gene, clone size, J gene, CDR3 protein. A row's size may be missing; if present it is once, few, many or a size class.

TRBV4-2	few	TRBJ1-2	ASSQASSPYGYT
TRBV7-6	.	.	ASSLAQAAYEQY
TRBV9	.	TRBJ1-2	ASRAQGTIYGYT
TRBV18	few	TRBJ2-7	ASSPGPLGFYEQY
TRBV5-4	.	TRBJ2-7	ASSHGWSEFDEQY
TRBV4-2	.	TRBJ1-3	ASSNRGTGNTIY
TRBV19	few	TRBJ2-2	ASSRGGVLTNTGELF
TRBV4-1	.	TRBJ2-7	ASSQGVGRSPYEQY
TRBV7-6	.	TRBJ1-4	ASSPRGIRGTLATNEKLF
TRBV10-1	few	TRBJ1-1	ATAGAYTEAF
TRBV5-4	.	TRBJ2-3	ASSLGGLTTTSTDTQY
TRBV5-1	few	TRBJ1-6	ASSLMPGQGGSPLH
TRBV2	.	TRBJ1-1	ASKGVHSTEAF
TRBV7-3	.	TRBJ2-1	ASSLYKEHTQF
TRBV11-2	.	TRBJ2-1	ASSPAPYNEQF
TRBV6-1	.	TRBJ2-7	ASRPGDYEQY
TRBV4-1	few	TRBJ2-7	ASSQEGYGRGNEQY
TRBV6-1	.	TRBJ2-7	ASTRMPTDYEQY
TRBV6-1	.	TRBJ1-2	ASNDRPYGYT
TRBV4-3	.	TRBJ2-5	ASSQGPGQVVAQAQY
TRBV11-2	.	TRBJ2-1	ASSQEQVIPYNEQF
TRBV5-1	.	TRBJ1-3	ASSLVSPPGNTIY
TRBV2	.	TRBJ1-5	ASSDSGQQPQH
TRBV5-1	once	TRBJ2-7	ASSTLAGSSYEQY
TRBV5-6	.	TRBJ1-5	ASSLKARKGNQPQH
TRBV6-4	.	TRBJ2-2	ASSILAGATGELF
TRBV11-2	.	TRBJ2-7	ASSPIGQGSSYEQY
TRBV19	.	TRBJ1-1	ASSVRTGGRNTEAF
TRBV25-1	.	TRBJ1-5	ASSVPGQGLNQPQH
TRBV11-2	once	TRBJ2-7	ASSPRASSYEQY
TRBV27	.	TRBJ2-5	ASSKGLGLFETQY
TRBV29-1	.	TRBJ2-1	SVDRGSYNEQF
TRBV10-3	once	TRBJ2-6	AIARAGLSGANVLT
TRBV9	.	TRBJ2-3	ASSEGTDTQY
TRBV5-1	once	TRBJ1-2	ASSFSGGSQAYT
TRBV4-1	.	TRBJ2-7	ASSQVYSTSYEQY